A selection of T cell receptor beta chains follows, all from one sample in a study of blood T cell repertoires in COVID-19. TCRdb's copy holds only in-frame clones and misses some; the assay was immunoSEQ multiplex PCR. The table records about 210,000 clones, around 83% of them present only once. Input material: peripheral blood. The receptors stem from a man aged 50 to 59 with active or convalescent COVID-19. Each CDR3 is given with its conserved first and last residue. The order of the fields is J gene, V gene, D gene, clone size, CDR3 DNA, CDR3 protein. The D gene is left open where the match is weak. Where a row states a size, it is once, few, many or the class of an expanded clone; other rows omit it.

>TRBJ2-1|TRBV18|.|.
TGTGCCAGCTCACCACCCATTTTAACATCACGGGAATTTCGGGAGCAGTTCTTC
CASSPPILTSREFREQFF
>TRBJ1-2|TRBV28|.|once
TGTGCCAGCACCGACTCTTTCTATGGCTACACCTTC
CASTDSFYGYTF
>TRBJ1-6|TRBV4-3|TRBD1|few
TGCGCCAGCAGCCAAACAGGGGGTTGGTCACCCCTCCACTTT
CASSQTGGWSPLHF
>TRBJ2-5|TRBV3-1/TRBV3-2|TRBD2|.
TGTGCCAGCAGCCAAGTATTTAGCGGGAGGGGACAAGAGACCCAGTACTTC
CASSQVFSGRGQETQYF
>TRBJ2-1|TRBV5-8|.|.
TGTGCCAGCAGCTGGTCCCTCGGGGGGCATTACAATGAGCAGTTCTTC
CASSWSLGGHYNEQFF
>TRBJ2-1|TRBV2|.|.
TGTGCCAGCAGTGGGTGGCAGGGGGGCAATGAGCAGTTCTTC
CASSGWQGGNEQFF
>TRBJ2-1|TRBV11-3|TRBD1|.
TGTGCCAGCAGTCGGGACAGGGGAAATGAGCAGTTCTTC
CASSRDRGNEQFF
>TRBJ1-1|TRBV28|TRBD1|once
TGTGCCAGCAGTCCGCCGGACAGGGTGAACACTGAAGCTTTCTTT
CASSPPDRVNTEAFF
>TRBJ1-1|TRBV20-1|.|.
TGCAGTGCTAGTTCCGGGGGAAATAGGGGAAATGAAGCTTTCTTT
CSASSGGNRGNEAFF
>TRBJ2-3|TRBV27|.|.
TGTGCCAGCAGTTTCTACTTTAGCGGCAAAAGCACAGATACGCAGTATTTT
CASSFYFSGKSTDTQYF
>TRBJ2-2|TRBV7-9|TRBD2|.
TGTGCCAGCAGCACTAGCGACTGGACCGGGGAGCTGTTTTTT
CASSTSDWTGELFF
>TRBJ1-2|TRBV28|.|.
TGTGCCAGCAGTTTAGGCCAGGGGATTGACTATGGCTACACCTTC
CASSLGQGIDYGYTF
>TRBJ2-3|TRBV7-2|TRBD1|.
TGTGCCAGCACCCTACGGACAGGGGGTGCAGATACGCAGTATTTT
CASTLRTGGADTQYF
>TRBJ1-6|TRBV5-4|TRBD1|.
TGTGCCAGCAGCATAACACAGGGGGCGGTTTCACCCCTCCACTTT
CASSITQGAVSPLHF
>TRBJ2-5|TRBV9|TRBD2|.
TGTGCCAGCAGCTGGGGGAGGGGTGGTAGGGAGACCCAGTACTTC
CASSWGRGGRETQYF
>TRBJ2-1|TRBV24-1|TRBD2|.
TGTGCCACCAGTGATTGGGCGGGGGACTCCTACAATGAGCAGTTCTTC
CATSDWAGDSYNEQFF
>TRBJ1-6|TRBV7-9|TRBD1|few
TGTGCCAGCAGCCTTACAGGGGATAATTCACCCCTCCACTTT
CASSLTGDNSPLHF
>TRBJ1-2|TRBV7-9|TRBD1|medium-sized
TGTGCCAGCACACGACAGGGGGGAAACTATGGCTACACCTTC
CASTRQGGNYGYTF
>TRBJ2-5|TRBV5-1|.|.
TGCGCCAGCAGCTTGGGGCCGGGGGTGGAGACCCAGTACTTC
CASSLGPGVETQYF
>TRBJ1-6|TRBV6-1|TRBD1|.
TGTGCCAGCAGTGATCGGACAGGGCATTCACCCCTCCACTTT
CASSDRTGHSPLHF
>TRBJ2-5|TRBV24-1|.|.
TGTGCCACCAGTGACCCTAGCCACATACGGGAGACCCAGTACTTC
CATSDPSHIRETQYF
>TRBJ2-5|TRBV2|TRBD1|.
TGTGCCAGCAGTGGGACAGGGGGTAAAGAGACCCAGTACTTC
CASSGTGGKETQYF
>TRBJ2-1|TRBV30|.|.
TGTGCCTGGACTAAGGGGATCTCCTACAATGAGCAGTTCTTC
CAWTKGISYNEQFF
>TRBJ2-2|TRBV19|TRBD2|.
TGTGCCAGTAGTATATACTCACTAGCGGCCGCGAACACCGGGGAGCTGTTTTTT
CASSIYSLAAANTGELFF
>TRBJ2-7|TRBV19|.|.
TGTGCCAGTAGTATTATAATAGGCAGGGAGCAGTACTTC
CASSIIIGREQYF
>TRBJ1-1|TRBV4-1|.|.
TGCGCCAGCAGCTACCTCATAGCTGGAACTACGGGGATGAACACTGAAGCTTTCTTT
CASSYLIAGTTGMNTEAFF
>TRBJ1-5|TRBV27|TRBD1|.
TGTGCCAGCAGAATTCAGGGGGCCGACAATCAGCCCCAGCATTTT
CASRIQGADNQPQHF
>TRBJ2-1|TRBV27|.|.
TGTGCCAGCAGGCGGACGGGGGGCCCCTACAATGAGCAGTTCTTC
CASRRTGGPYNEQFF
>TRBJ1-1|TRBV5-4|.|few
TGTGCCAGCAGCTTCCCTCTTGAAGCTTTCTTT
CASSFPLEAFF
>TRBJ1-5|TRBV5-1|.|.
TGCGCCAGCAGTGAGGGATTTGGGGATCAGCCCCAGCATTTT
CASSEGFGDQPQHF
>TRBJ2-3|TRBV27|TRBD2|.
TGTGCCAGCAGTGGTAGCGGGAGGTACACAGATACGCAGTATTTT
CASSGSGRYTDTQYF
>TRBJ1-3|TRBV18|.|.
TGTGCCAGCTCACAAAACAGGGTTTCGACTGGAAACACCATATATTTT
CASSQNRVSTGNTIYF
>TRBJ2-1|TRBV6-5|.|.
TGTGCCAGCAGTTACTCGAACAGTTACAATGAGCAGTTCTTC
CASSYSNSYNEQFF
>TRBJ1-1|TRBV7-3|.|.
TGTGCCAGCAGCTCCCTCGTGGGCCCGAACACTGAAGCTTTCTTT
CASSSLVGPNTEAFF
>TRBJ2-1|TRBV11-2|TRBD2|once
TGTGCCAGCAGCTTAAGTACTAGCGGGAGGGCCCGATACAATGAGCAGTTCTTC
CASSLSTSGRARYNEQFF
>TRBJ1-2|TRBV5-6|TRBD1|.
TGTGCCAGCAGCGACAAAGGGGCATTGGGACAGGACCTTTATGGCTACACCTTC
CASSDKGALGQDLYGYTF
>TRBJ1-4|TRBV5-1|TRBD1|few
TGCGCCAGCAGCCAGGACGGGACAGGAGAAAAACTGTTTTTT
CASSQDGTGEKLFF
>TRBJ1-1|TRBV7-3|.|.
TGTGCCAGCAGCCCCCAGGGGAACACTGAAGCTTTCTTT
CASSPQGNTEAFF
>TRBJ1-1|TRBV18|.|.
TGTGCCAGCTCACAAACAGGCTACACTGAAGCTTTCTTT
CASSQTGYTEAFF
>TRBJ1-1|TRBV13|TRBD1|.
TGTGCCAGCAGCAGGGGACAGGGGGCGGGGACTGAAGCTTTCTTT
CASSRGQGAGTEAFF
>TRBJ1-6|TRBV5-5|TRBD1|.
TGTGCCAGCAGGGAGTGGACAGGGAATTCACCCCTCCACTTT
CASREWTGNSPLHF
>TRBJ2-2|TRBV5-1|.|.
TGCGCCAGCAGCTTGGCCATGGGGAGCGCCGGGGAGCTGTTTTTT
CASSLAMGSAGELFF
>TRBJ2-1|TRBV5-1|.|.
TGCGCCAGCAACCTGGCAGGGTCTTTCGATGAGCAGTTCTTC
CASNLAGSFDEQFF
>TRBJ1-6|TRBV21-1|.|.
TGTGCCAGCAGGTTCGTCGATTCACCCCTCCACTTT
CASRFVDSPLHF
>TRBJ1-4|TRBV7-9|.|few
TGTGCCAGCAGCTTTAGTGACAGGAGAGGGGAAAAACTGTTTTTT
CASSFSDRRGEKLFF
>TRBJ2-7|TRBV28|TRBD2|.
TGTGCCAGCAGTTCCTTCTTGGGACTAGCTGCCTACGAGCAGTACTTC
CASSSFLGLAAYEQYF